The 20 T cell receptor beta chains below all came from one sample that was sequenced in a study of CXCR3-negative and CXCR3-positive naive CD8 T cells. cDNA libraries for TRB were generated by 5' RACE incorporating UMI labels. TCRdb re-called the 5' RACE reads, yielding one record per CDR3 amino acid sequence without DNA. The table for this sample gives tens of thousands of distinct CDR3 sequences. Sequenced: naive CXCR3- CD8+ T cells from blood. As to subset: CD45RO-CCR7+CD27+CD95- naive CD8+ T cells lacking CXCR3 (TNR3-). These receptors came from a human donor in good health. Some clones in this sample may be carry-over from other donors' samples.

The chain recombines TRBV7-9 with TRBJ2-5; as DNA is missing, the TRBD2 call by TCRdb cannot be tested. Germline lookup yields CDR1 SEHNR and CDR2 FQNEAQ (reference sequence). The length of the CDR3 is 14 residues. CDR3 sequence reads: CASSSGGAGETQYF.

This rearrangement joins TRBV19 to TRBJ1-1; the D call of TRBD1 rests on TCRdb alone, since no DNA is present to check it. CDR1 is LNHDA and CDR2 is SQIVND in the germline V gene (reference sequence). The CDR3 is made up of 14 amino acids. The CDR3 here is CASSSFAGGTEAFF.

The chain joins TRBV7-2 to TRBJ2-5; TCRdb reports TRBD1, a call that lacks DNA to check it against. This CDR3 region has 17 residues. The germline gives CDR1 SGHTA, CDR2 FQGNSA. CDR3 region: CASSLAVGTEEQETQYF.

This rearrangement joins TRBV12-5 to TRBJ2-1; the TRBD1 assignment by TCRdb is unverifiable without DNA. Germline loops: CDR1 LGHNT, CDR2 FRNRAP. The CDR3 extends over 14 amino acids. The CDR3 sequence: CASESAGAVNEQFF.

The J gene is TRBJ2-5, the V gene TRBV12-3 or TRBV12-4; with no DNA, the TCRdb D assignment of TRBD1 cannot be verified. CDR3 size: 15 residues. The chain's CDR3 is CASSFKPGTVETQYF.

This chain connects TRBV11-2 to TRBJ2-7. The length of the CDR3 is 12 residues. CDR1 is SGHAT, CDR2 FQNNGV, per germline. CDR3 in amino acids: CASSLEAYEQYF.

The V and J genes are TRBV20-1 and TRBJ2-7. The CDR3 length is 14 residues. Germline V CDR1 and CDR2: DFQATT, SNEGSKA (reference sequence). The CDR3 reads CSARDLKDTYEQYF.

This sequence joins TRBV12-2 and TRBJ2-5; TCRdb gives TRBD1 as the D gene, but with no DNA this cannot be confirmed. TRBV12-2 is classified as a pseudogene. This CDR3 spans 14 amino acids. CDR3 loop: CASRSGQGMETQYF.

The chain combines TRBV7-6 with TRBJ2-7. Germline loops: CDR1 SGHVS, CDR2 FNYEAQ. This CDR3 has 14 residues. This CDR3 is CASSLTGGFDEQYF.

The chain combines TRBV15 with TRBJ2-1; the D gene TCRdb calls, TRBD1, cannot be checked with no DNA. CDR3 size: 14 residues. CDR1 and CDR2 from the germline V gene are LNHNV and YYDKDF (reference sequence). The CDR3 reads CATRTGDSYNEQFF. Combining the CDR3 with reference TRBV15 and TRBJ2-1 gives the whole variable domain DAMVIQNPRYQVTQFGKPVTLSCSQTLNHNVMYWYQQKSSQAPKLLFHYYDKDFNNEADTPDNFQSRRPNTSFCFLDIRSPGLGDTAMYLCATRTGDSYNEQFFGPGTRLTVL.

The V and J genes are TRBV29-1 and TRBJ1-1. The CDR3 contains 11 residues. Germline V lookup: CDR1 SQVTM, CDR2 ANQGSEA. The CDR3 here is CSGLVSTEAFF.

This rearrangement joins TRBV20-1 to TRBJ2-1. The CDR3 covers 16 residues. Germline V gene sequence: CDR1 DFQATT, CDR2 SNEGSKA (reference sequence). The CDR3 sequence is CSARDLWGSSYNEQFF.

The gene calls are TRBV12-3 or TRBV12-4 and TRBJ2-7; TCRdb selects TRBD2, and the lack of DNA leaves this call unchecked. This CDR3 comprises 13 residues. CDR3 sequence reads: CASSLGLVSEQYF.

The CDR3 is CAITHLRTSGGALADTQYF. The chain employs TRBV10-3 and TRBJ2-3; the D gene TCRdb calls, TRBD2, cannot be checked with no DNA. Germline V gives CDR1 ENHRY, CDR2 SYGVKD. The CDR3 loop spans 19 amino acids.

The genes are TRBV28 and TRBJ2-1; the D gene TCRdb calls, TRBD2, cannot be checked with no DNA. Germline V gene data show CDR1 as MDHEN and CDR2 as SYDVKM. CDR3 length equals 13 residues. CDR3 protein: CASHRPSHNEQFF.

This chain uses TRBV29-1 with TRBJ2-7. The CDR3 is 13 amino acids. Germline CDR1 SQVTM, CDR2 ANQGSEA. CDR3 sequence: CSVIPAGSYEQYF.

The chain has TRBV14 and TRBJ2-6. From germline, CDR1 is SGHDN and CDR2 FVKESK. The CDR3 length is 16 residues. CDR3 sequence: CASSQWLSSGANVLTF.

The chain combines TRBV9 with TRBJ1-2; TCRdb indicates TRBD1, and absent DNA this call remains unverified. CDR1 and CDR2 (germline): SGDLS, YYNGEE. This CDR3 comprises 14 residues. The CDR3 spells CASSAIDARDGYTF.

The CDR3 loop is CASSELGEPQHF. This chain joins TRBV25-1 and TRBJ1-5; TCRdb reports TRBD1, a call that lacks DNA to check it against. This CDR3 is 12 amino acids long. Germline loops: CDR1 MGHDK, CDR2 SYGVNS. The full variable domain, completed using reference TRBV25-1 and TRBJ1-5, is EADIYQTPRYLVIGTGKKITLECSQTMGHDKMYWYQQDPGMELHLIHYSYGVNSTEKGDLSSESTVSRIRTEHFPLTLESARPSHTSQYLCASSELGEPQHFGDGTRLSIL.

V gene TRBV6-5 combines with J gene TRBJ1-4; lacking DNA, the TRBD1 call made by TCRdb goes unchecked. Per the germline V gene, CDR1 is MNHEY and CDR2 is SVGAGI. The CDR3 covers 16 residues. CDR3 region: CASSRGTSFTNEKLFF.